The rows below give T cell receptor beta chains drawn from one sample of a study of vaccination effects on CD4 cells after COVID-19. What these receptors recognize is not known. Only in-frame clones appear in the TCRdb table, and some are missing; sequencing was by immunoSEQ multiplex PCR. The sample holds approximately 20,000 clones; 60% to 80% are singletons and the top ten take approximately 16%. Sequenced here: CD4+ T cells from PBMCs cultured with SARS-CoV-2 spike peptides, sampled before COVID-19 vaccination. The source of these receptors is a human donor who had a prior SARS-CoV-2 infection. Each CDR3 is given with its conserved first and last residue. The D gene is left open where the match is weak. Some rows mark clone size as missing; the rest say once, few, many or name a class of expanded clone.

d_gene: -
j_gene: TRBJ2-5
v_gene: TRBV6-5
abundance: -
CDR3nt: TGTGCCAGAAAGGCGACAGCTCAAGAGACCCAGTACTTC
CDR3aa: CARKATAQETQYF

d_gene: -
j_gene: TRBJ1-2
v_gene: TRBV19
abundance: -
CDR3nt: TGTGCCAGTAGTTCGTCGCAGCAGGGTCGCGACTATGGCTACACCTTC
CDR3aa: CASSSSQQGRDYGYTF

d_gene: TRBD2
j_gene: TRBJ2-1
v_gene: TRBV4-3
abundance: few
CDR3nt: TGCGCCAGCAGCCAACTAGCGGGATATTACAATGAGCAGTTCTTC
CDR3aa: CASSQLAGYYNEQFF

d_gene: TRBD1
j_gene: TRBJ1-4
v_gene: TRBV5-6
abundance: -
CDR3nt: TGTGCCAGCAGCTCGACCGGGACAGGGGGGGAAAAACTGTTTTTT
CDR3aa: CASSSTGTGGEKLFF

d_gene: -
j_gene: TRBJ2-3
v_gene: TRBV3-1/TRBV3-2
abundance: -
CDR3nt: TGTGCCAGCAGCCAAGATCTGGCTAGGTCAGATACGCAGTATTTT
CDR3aa: CASSQDLARSDTQYF

d_gene: -
j_gene: TRBJ2-2
v_gene: TRBV30
abundance: once
CDR3nt: TGTGCCCTTTTAAAGAATACACTGGGCACCGGGGAGCTGTTTTTT
CDR3aa: CALLKNTLGTGELFF

d_gene: -
j_gene: TRBJ2-7
v_gene: TRBV7-8
abundance: -
CDR3nt: TGTGCCAGCAGCCCGAGGGAGTATTCCTACGAGCAGTACTTC
CDR3aa: CASSPREYSYEQYF

d_gene: TRBD2
j_gene: TRBJ2-1
v_gene: TRBV30
abundance: -
CDR3nt: TGTGCCTGGAGTGTACGGGTTAGCGGGGCTATAAATGAGCAGTTCTTC
CDR3aa: CAWSVRVSGAINEQFF

d_gene: -
j_gene: TRBJ1-2
v_gene: TRBV20-1
abundance: -
CDR3nt: TGCAGTGCTAGTGAGGGCAGGGCGGGTGGCTACACCTTC
CDR3aa: CSASEGRAGGYTF

d_gene: -
j_gene: TRBJ1-5
v_gene: TRBV4-1
abundance: -
CDR3nt: TGCGCCAGCAGCCTGCTCGCCGGGACGGAAGGAGCCTATAGCAATCAGCCCCAGCATTTT
CDR3aa: CASSLLAGTEGAYSNQPQHF

d_gene: TRBD1
j_gene: TRBJ1-1
v_gene: TRBV7-9
abundance: -
CDR3nt: TGTGCCAGCAGCTTAGCCCAGGGGGTAGGTGAAGCTTTCTTT
CDR3aa: CASSLAQGVGEAFF

d_gene: -
j_gene: TRBJ1-5
v_gene: TRBV30
abundance: -
CDR3nt: TGTGCCTGGAGTACTGTGGGAAATCAGCCCCAGCATTTT
CDR3aa: CAWSTVGNQPQHF

d_gene: -
j_gene: TRBJ1-5
v_gene: TRBV15
abundance: -
CDR3nt: TGTGCCACCAGCAGAGATCTTTCGGCAGGGAAACAGCCCCAGCATTTT
CDR3aa: CATSRDLSAGKQPQHF

d_gene: -
j_gene: TRBJ1-5
v_gene: TRBV28
abundance: -
CDR3nt: TGTGCCAGCATATCCCAGGGGAGAAGGTATAGCAATCAGCCCCAGCATTTT
CDR3aa: CASISQGRRYSNQPQHF

d_gene: TRBD1
j_gene: TRBJ1-6
v_gene: TRBV6-5
abundance: -
CDR3nt: TGTGCCAGCAGGTGGGGGACAGCCAAAAATTCACCCCTCCACTTT
CDR3aa: CASRWGTAKNSPLHF

d_gene: -
j_gene: TRBJ1-1
v_gene: TRBV27
abundance: few
CDR3nt: TGTGCCAGCCGGGGACCGTACACTGAAGCTTTCTTT
CDR3aa: CASRGPYTEAFF

d_gene: -
j_gene: TRBJ2-6
v_gene: TRBV27
abundance: -
CDR3nt: TGTGCCAGCAGCCAATCGCCCATTCACTCTGGGGCCAACGTCCTGACTTTC
CDR3aa: CASSQSPIHSGANVLTF

d_gene: -
j_gene: TRBJ2-5
v_gene: TRBV3-1/TRBV3-2
abundance: -
CDR3nt: TGTGCCAGCAGCGCGACCAGCCGGGTGGCCCAGTACTTC
CDR3aa: CASSATSRVAQYF

d_gene: -
j_gene: TRBJ2-5
v_gene: TRBV5-6
abundance: -
CDR3nt: TGTGCCAGCAGCTTGATTCCGTCAAGCGAGACCCAGTACTTC
CDR3aa: CASSLIPSSETQYF

d_gene: -
j_gene: TRBJ2-7
v_gene: TRBV13
abundance: -
CDR3nt: TGTGCCAGCAGCTTCACGGGGTGGTACGAGCAGTACTTC
CDR3aa: CASSFTGWYEQYF

d_gene: -
j_gene: TRBJ2-2
v_gene: TRBV7-3
abundance: -
CDR3nt: TGTGCCAGCAGCTCACGAGGGGGTGATACCGGGGAGCTGTTTTTT
CDR3aa: CASSSRGGDTGELFF

d_gene: -
j_gene: TRBJ1-1
v_gene: TRBV7-9
abundance: -
CDR3nt: TGTGCCAGCAGCTTTCTGGGGATGGGGACTGAAGCTTTCTTT
CDR3aa: CASSFLGMGTEAFF

d_gene: TRBD1
j_gene: TRBJ1-2
v_gene: TRBV20-1
abundance: once
CDR3nt: TGCAGTGCTAGTTCCACAGGGGAAATCTATGGCTACACCTTC
CDR3aa: CSASSTGEIYGYTF

d_gene: -
j_gene: TRBJ2-2
v_gene: TRBV30
abundance: few
CDR3nt: TGTGCCTGGAGTGTTACAGTGAACACCGGGGAGCTGTTTTTT
CDR3aa: CAWSVTVNTGELFF

d_gene: -
j_gene: TRBJ2-1
v_gene: TRBV4-2
abundance: few
CDR3nt: TGTGCCAGCAGCCCCGGGACTCCGAGCTCCTACAATGAGCAGTTCTTC
CDR3aa: CASSPGTPSSYNEQFF

d_gene: -
j_gene: TRBJ2-7
v_gene: TRBV7-2
abundance: -
CDR3nt: TGTGCCAGCAGCTTAACAATAGGGGAGGGACACTACGAGCAGTACTTC
CDR3aa: CASSLTIGEGHYEQYF

d_gene: TRBD1
j_gene: TRBJ1-5
v_gene: TRBV7-7
abundance: -
CDR3nt: TGTGCTAGCAGCCTACGGACAGGGATTCAGCCCCAGCATTTT
CDR3aa: CASSLRTGIQPQHF

d_gene: -
j_gene: TRBJ2-1
v_gene: TRBV5-1
abundance: -
CDR3nt: TGCGCCAGCAGCTCCTTACCATACAGGGACGAGCAGTTCTTC
CDR3aa: CASSSLPYRDEQFF

d_gene: TRBD1
j_gene: TRBJ1-6
v_gene: TRBV6-2/TRBV6-3
abundance: -
CDR3nt: TGTGCCAGCAGCGACAGGGGGGCGGCCTATAATTCACCCCTCCACTTT
CDR3aa: CASSDRGAAYNSPLHF

d_gene: -
j_gene: TRBJ1-1
v_gene: TRBV20-1
abundance: -
CDR3nt: TGCAGTGCTATGCCGACGGTTGAAGCTTTCTTT
CDR3aa: CSAMPTVEAFF

d_gene: -
j_gene: TRBJ1-2
v_gene: TRBV18
abundance: -
CDR3nt: TGTGCCAGCTCACTCGAAGGACCGTTTAACTATGGCTACACCTTC
CDR3aa: CASSLEGPFNYGYTF

d_gene: -
j_gene: TRBJ2-1
v_gene: TRBV18
abundance: once
CDR3nt: TGTGCCAGCTCACCCGGACTAACCCGCAATGAGCAGTTCTTC
CDR3aa: CASSPGLTRNEQFF

d_gene: -
j_gene: TRBJ2-1
v_gene: TRBV6-1
abundance: few
CDR3nt: TGTGCCAGCAGTGAAATAGGGCTGCTTGGGGACAATGAGCAGTTCTTC
CDR3aa: CASSEIGLLGDNEQFF

d_gene: TRBD2
j_gene: TRBJ2-5
v_gene: TRBV18
abundance: -
CDR3nt: TGTGCCAGCTCCCGAACAGGGGGACTAGCGGGGACCCAGTACTTC
CDR3aa: CASSRTGGLAGTQYF

d_gene: -
j_gene: TRBJ2-7
v_gene: TRBV12-3/TRBV12-4
abundance: -
CDR3nt: TGTGCCAGCTCCTACAGGGACGAGCAGTACTTC
CDR3aa: CASSYRDEQYF

d_gene: -
j_gene: TRBJ2-7
v_gene: TRBV7-3
abundance: few
CDR3nt: TGTGCCAGCAGCTCCAGGAGTTACGAGCAGTACTTC
CDR3aa: CASSSRSYEQYF